Following are 25 T cell receptor beta chains from one sample sequenced in a study of OX40 agonist ivuxolimab in advanced cancers. The library was obtained by the immunoSEQ multiplex PCR assay. TCRdb took this table from immuneACCESS and kept in-frame rearrangements with V and J called. Such tables lack part of the clones; where checked against another copy, unresolved V genes explain under half of the gap, and the rest is unexplained. The sample has over 55,000 clones on record, 84% of them singletons. Approximately 2.4% of the sample is taken by the ten largest. The sample was CD4+ or CD8+ T cells sorted from blood, taken in a trial of the OX40 agonist ivuxolimab. The receptors here all came from an adult with an advanced solid tumor such as melanoma, head and neck, liver or kidney cancer.

This clone was seen once. V usage is TRBV6-5 and J usage is TRBJ1-6; tentatively, D is TRBD1 (5 bases). Germline loops: CDR1 MNHEY, CDR2 SVGAGI. V was pared by 5 bases and J by 7 bases, with 12 bases between. The CDR3 runs 14 residues. The CDR3 loop is CASSAGRINSPLHF. CDR3 bases: TGTGCCAGCAGTGCGGGACGGATCAATTCACCCCTCCACTTT.

The J gene is TRBJ1-2, the V gene TRBV10-3; 10 bases agree with TRBD1. V shed 6 bases, J shed 7 bases, and the junction held 8 bases outside the gene matches. This CDR3 contains 14 residues. Germline V gene data show CDR1 as ENHRY and CDR2 as SYGVKD. CDR3 residues: CAIRAGTGDSGYTF. The CDR3 DNA is TGTGCCATCAGGGCCGGGACAGGGGATAGTGGCTACACCTTC.

This chain uses TRBV6-1 with TRBJ1-2; D is unclear. Germline-derived CDR1 and CDR2 are MNHNS and SASEGT. Deletions cut 3 bases from V and 4 bases from J, with 6 bases between. The CDR3 has 12 amino acids. The CDR3 sequence: CASSDRGYGYTF. CDR3 in DNA: TGTGCCAGCAGTGACCGCGGCTATGGCTACACCTTC.

The gene calls are TRBV5-1 and TRBJ2-3, with 8 bases that match TRBD2. Germline V gene sequence: CDR1 SGHRS, CDR2 YFSETQ. V lost 7 bases and J lost 1; bases outside the gene matches: 11. The CDR3 covers 16 residues. Written as DNA, the CDR3 is TGCGCCAGCGAAGGAAGCGGGGGCGGGGGCACAGATACGCAGTATTTT. This translates into CASEGSGGGGTDTQYF.

The V call is TRBV7-9, the J call TRBJ1-1; possibly TRBD1 for D (5 bases). The CDR3 contains 14 residues. Trimming took off 5 bases at V and 6 bases at J, with 16 bases between the two ends. Germline V gene data show CDR1 as SEHNR and CDR2 as FQNEAQ (reference sequence). The CDR3 region has the DNA TGTGCCAGCAGCCCCTGGGGGGGTGAGGCTGAAGCTTTCTTT. Its protein is CASSPWGGEAEAFF.

This rearrangement joins TRBV7-2 to TRBJ1-2, with TRBD1 identical over 7 bases. Trimming removed 2 bases from V and 7 bases from J; junction bases left unmatched: 19. CDR3 length equals 18 residues. Germline V gives CDR1 SGHTA, CDR2 FQGNSA. The DNA of the CDR3 is TGTGCCAGCAGCTTATCGCCGGGCGAAGGGACAGCCCTATTTGGCTACACCTTC. It encodes CASSLSPGEGTALFGYTF.

The rearrangement links TRBV15 to TRBJ1-4; 7 bases are a match to TRBD1. The CDR3 is 15 amino acids. Per germline, CDR1 LNHNV and CDR2 YYDKDF (reference sequence). V shed 0 bases and J 4 bases; nucleotides not matched to a gene: 2. The CDR3 region is CATSRDAGGNEKLFF. The CDR3 bases are TGTGCCACCAGCAGAGACGCAGGGGGTAATGAAAAACTGTTTTTT.

In its sample, this clone was seen once. This chain joins TRBV11-2 and TRBJ2-5; a weak D match, TRBD2 (6 bases). V lost 5 bases and J lost 7, with 14 bases in between. Germline V gene sequence: CDR1 SGHAT, CDR2 FQNNGV. The CDR3 is 13 amino acids. The CDR3 region has the DNA TGTGCCAGCAGCCCCAGGGAGGCGGGGACCCAGTACTTC. Translated: CASSPREAGTQYF.

This chain joins TRBV9 and TRBJ1-3; D gene uncertain. Germline V gene sequence: CDR1 SGDLS, CDR2 YYNGEE. Trimming shortened V by 4 bases and J by 2 bases, and 4 bases separated the two germline ends. The CDR3 sequence is 12 residues long. DNA for the CDR3: TGTGCCAGCAGCCCAGCTGGAAACACCATATATTTT. It translates to CASSPAGNTIYF.

The J gene is TRBJ2-7, the V gene TRBV9; 11 positions agree with TRBD1. The CDR3 has 16 amino acids. J was trimmed by 5 bases and V by 0 bases; bases with no gene match: 7. Germline loops: CDR1 SGDLS, CDR2 YYNGEE. The CDR3 DNA sequence: TGTGCCAGCAGCGTAGCCCCGGGGACAGGGGGAAACGAGCAGTACTTC. Its protein is CASSVAPGTGGNEQYF.

The chain joins TRBV19 to TRBJ2-5, with 7 nucleotides matching TRBD2. This CDR3 is built from 14 residues. J was trimmed by 5 bases and V by 4 bases; bases with no gene match: 7. CDR1 LNHDA and CDR2 SQIVND come from the germline V gene (reference sequence). CDR3 nucleotide sequence: TGTGCCAGTAGTACGCCCGGGGGGACGGAGACCCAGTACTTC. Residues: CASSTPGGTETQYF.

This clone occurred a few times. The chain combines TRBV10-3 with TRBJ1-3, with D uncertain. The CDR3 contains 14 residues. V lost 6 bases and J 0 bases, leaving 9 bases between the germline ends. The V gene's germline CDR1 is ENHRY and CDR2 SYGVKD. The CDR3 here is CAIRDGLSGNTIYF. Here the CDR3 DNA reads TGTGCCATCAGGGACGGCCTCTCTGGAAACACCATATATTTT.

The rearrangement links TRBV5-4 to TRBJ1-2; 7 nucleotides line up with TRBD1. The CDR3 has 14 amino acids. Germline assignment: CDR1 SGHNT and CDR2 YYREEE (reference sequence). V dropped 4 bases and J dropped 1; count of bases not matched to a gene: 4. CDR3: CASSPRGYNYGYTF. In DNA, the CDR3 is TGTGCCAGCAGCCCCAGGGGGTATAACTATGGCTACACCTTC.

This clone was detected a few times. The V gene is TRBV7-2, the J gene TRBJ2-5, with TRBD1 as a possible D gene (5 bases). Germline V gene data show CDR1 as SGHTA and CDR2 as FQGNSA. V shed 4 bases and J shed 2 bases, with 14 bases lying between them. CDR3 size: 15 residues. The CDR3 bases are TGTGCCAGCAGCTACTCCTCCAGACAGCAAGAGACCCAGTACTTC. Amino acid sequence: CASSYSSRQQETQYF.

The chain couples TRBV10-3 to TRBJ1-2; the D is unclear. The CDR3 has 12 amino acids. The germline V gene has CDR1 ENHRY and CDR2 SYGVKD. Trimming cost V 3 bases and J 7 bases, with 9 bases left between them. CDR3 sequence: CAISDDVGGYTF. CDR3 coding DNA: TGTGCCATCAGTGATGACGTGGGTGGCTACACCTTC.

J is TRBJ2-6 and V is TRBV18, with D unclear. Trimming shortened V by 2 bases and J by 0 bases, and 8 bases separated the two germline ends. The CDR3 extends over 16 amino acids. Germline-derived CDR1 and CDR2 are KGHSH and LQKENI. The CDR3 loop reads CASSPGYHSGANVLTF. CDR3 DNA: TGTGCCAGCTCACCAGGGTATCACTCTGGGGCCAACGTCCTGACTTTC.

This clone was seen a handful of times. CDR3 nucleotides: TGTGCCAGCAGTCCTAACAGGGGGCAGAACACTGAAGCTTTCTTT. Translated, it gives CASSPNRGQNTEAFF. This sequence joins TRBV2 and TRBJ1-1; 9 bases align to TRBD1. CDR1 and CDR2 from the germline V gene are SNHLY and FYNNEI. The length of the CDR3 is 15 residues. The ends lost 5 bases at V and 1 base at J; junction bases unmatched: 5.

This chain links TRBV6-6 with TRBJ2-2; D gene uncertain. The CDR3 runs to 14 residues. Germline CDR1 MNHNY, CDR2 SVGAGI (reference sequence). Trimming took off 2 bases at V and 6 bases at J, with 10 bases between the two ends. The DNA of the CDR3 is TGTGCCAGCAGTTACCGGTTTCCCCCCGGGGAGCTGTTTTTT. Residues: CASSYRFPPGELFF.

The rearrangement uses TRBV19 and TRBJ2-7; 8 nucleotides match TRBD1. Germline trimming cut 5 bases from V and 5 bases from J; bases unmatched to any gene: 8. This CDR3 is 14 amino acids long. Germline CDR1 LNHDA, CDR2 SQIVND (reference sequence). The CDR3 loop is CASSPRQGLNEQYF. Written as DNA, the CDR3 is TGTGCCAGTAGTCCCCGACAGGGGCTGAACGAGCAGTACTTC.

The V and J genes are TRBV2 and TRBJ1-2; the match to TRBD1 covers 7 bases. Germline trimming cut 6 bases from V and 8 bases from J; bases unmatched to any gene: 12. The CDR3 runs to 14 residues. CDR1 SNHLY and CDR2 FYNNEI come from the germline V gene. CDR3 residues: CASRMGQSLGGYTF. The CDR3, as DNA: TGTGCCAGCAGGATGGGACAGTCACTTGGGGGCTACACCTTC.

The chain has TRBV5-1 and TRBJ1-5; 8 bases agree with TRBD1. Germline trimming cut 3 bases from V and 6 bases from J; bases unmatched to any gene: 5. The germline gives CDR1 SGHRS, CDR2 YFSETQ. This CDR3 is built from 14 residues. The CDR3 DNA is TGCGCCAGCAGCTCCGGACAGGGAGTTCAGCCCCAGCATTTT. Its translation: CASSSGQGVQPQHF.

The gene calls are TRBV19 and TRBJ1-3; D is possibly TRBD1 (6 bases). The CDR3 runs 14 residues. The V gene's germline CDR1 is LNHDA and CDR2 SQIVND (reference sequence). The germline V and J ends were trimmed by 6 bases and 6 bases, with 15 bases remaining between them. CDR3 sequence reads: CASSTGQLTNTIYF. The CDR3 DNA follows: TGTGCCAGTAGCACCGGACAGTTGACAAACACCATATATTTT. Together with reference TRBV19 and TRBJ1-3, the CDR3 gives the full variable domain: DGGITQSPKYLFRKEGQNVTLSCEQNLNHDAMYWYRQDPGQGLRLIYYSQIVNDFQKGDIAEGYSVSREKKESFPLTVTSAQKNPTAFYLCASSTGQLTNTIYFGEGSWLTVV.

This rearrangement joins TRBV6-6 to TRBJ2-2; 10 bases match TRBD1. The CDR3 length is 15 residues. Trimming took 5 bases from V and 6 from J; bases not matched to a gene: 6. Germline V gives CDR1 MNHNY, CDR2 SVGAGI (reference sequence). CDR3 in amino acids: CASSGRQGASGELFF. In nucleotides, the CDR3 is TGTGCCAGCAGTGGGCGACAGGGGGCGTCCGGGGAGCTGTTTTTT.

The rearrangement uses TRBV6-1 and TRBJ2-3, with D possibly matching TRBD2 (6 bases). The CDR3 is 12 amino acids. Trimming pared 7 bases from V and 4 bases from J, leaving 9 bases between. In germline, CDR1 is MNHNS, CDR2 SASEGT. The CDR3 coding sequence is TGTGCCAGCACGTCGGGGGCAGATACGCAGTATTTT. Residues: CASTSGADTQYF.

This chain uses TRBV6-5 with TRBJ2-7; D may be TRBD1 or TRBD2 (6 bases each). V shed 8 bases and J shed 1 base, with 9 bases lying between them. The CDR3 spans 12 residues. Germline V gives CDR1 MNHEY, CDR2 SVGAGI. The CDR3 nucleotides are TGTGCCAGCGGGGGGCAGTCCTACGAGCAGTACTTC. This codes for CASGGQSYEQYF.